Given below is one TCR beta chain in context. Antigen specificity is unknown. Germline values: CDR1 GTSNPN, CDR2 SVGIG (reference sequence). This CDR3 has 14 residues. With 4 bases removed from V and 7 bases from J, the gap between germline ends came to 17 bases. Amplification used 60 V beta primers and 13 J beta primers. Clones were read by immunoSEQ multiplex PCR, and TCRdb kept only the in-frame ones, dropping some. This table holds 80,000 to 95,000 clones, approximately 81% found once. The data are from a study of glioma-infiltrating T cells after dendritic cell vaccination. Overall study: Autologous tumor lysate was loaded overnight onto monocyte-derived dendritic cells grown approximately seven days with IL-4 and GM-CSF. At biweekly intervals, patients got three intradermal dendritic cell vaccine injections.

The study, taken as a whole, reports: Estimated pretreatment TIL content predicted outcome after dendritic cell vaccination.

Time point defined: after dendritic cell vaccination, including at tumor progression/relapse. The source of this sequence is a human donor with glioblastoma. The sample here was blood, taken after dendritic cell vaccination. This chain joins TRBV30 and TRBJ1-3, with a possible D match to TRBD1 (6 bases). CDR3: CAWTGQGKGNTIYF. As DNA, the CDR3 is TGTGCCTGGACCGGGCAGGGGAAAGGGAACACCATATATTTT.